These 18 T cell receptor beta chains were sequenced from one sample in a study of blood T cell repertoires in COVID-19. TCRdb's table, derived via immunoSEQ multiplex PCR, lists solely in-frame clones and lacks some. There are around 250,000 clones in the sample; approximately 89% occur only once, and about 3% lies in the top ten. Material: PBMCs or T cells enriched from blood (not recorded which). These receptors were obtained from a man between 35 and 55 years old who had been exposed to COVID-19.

The CDR3, as DNA: TGTGCCAGCAGTTACTCAACACCCCCCCTCCACTTT. It encodes CASSYSTPPLHF. The V and J genes are TRBV6-2 or TRBV6-3 and TRBJ1-6; D is unclear. CDR1 is MNHEY, CDR2 SVGEGT, per germline. The CDR3 runs 12 residues. V dropped 0 bases and J dropped 13 bases, with 7 bases sitting between them.

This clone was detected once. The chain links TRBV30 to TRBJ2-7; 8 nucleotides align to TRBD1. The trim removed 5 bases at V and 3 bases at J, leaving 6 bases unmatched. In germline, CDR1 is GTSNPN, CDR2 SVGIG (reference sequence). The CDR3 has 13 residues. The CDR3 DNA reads TGTGCCTGGGACAGGGGAATTTTCTACGAGCAGTACTTC. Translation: CAWDRGIFYEQYF. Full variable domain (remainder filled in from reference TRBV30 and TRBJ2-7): SQTIHQWPATLVQPVGSPLSLECTVEGTSNPNLYWYRQAAGRGLQLLFYSVGIGQISSEVPQNLSASRPQDRQFILSSKKLLLSDSGFYLCAWDRGIFYEQYFGPGTRLTVT.

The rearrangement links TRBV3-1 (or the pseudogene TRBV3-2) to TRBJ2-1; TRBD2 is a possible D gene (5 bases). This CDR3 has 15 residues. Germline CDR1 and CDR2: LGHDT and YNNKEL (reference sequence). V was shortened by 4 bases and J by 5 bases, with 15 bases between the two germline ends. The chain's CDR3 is CASSLEGPGNNEQFF. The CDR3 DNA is TGTGCCAGCAGCCTCGAGGGCCCCGGGAACAATGAGCAGTTCTTC.

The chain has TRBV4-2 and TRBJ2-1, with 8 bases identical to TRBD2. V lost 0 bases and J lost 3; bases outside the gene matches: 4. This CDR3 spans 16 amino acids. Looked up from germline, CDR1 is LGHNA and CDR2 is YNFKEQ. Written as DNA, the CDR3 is TGTGCCAGCAGCCAAGATAGGGCGGGGGGCTACAATGAGCAGTTCTTC. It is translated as CASSQDRAGGYNEQFF.

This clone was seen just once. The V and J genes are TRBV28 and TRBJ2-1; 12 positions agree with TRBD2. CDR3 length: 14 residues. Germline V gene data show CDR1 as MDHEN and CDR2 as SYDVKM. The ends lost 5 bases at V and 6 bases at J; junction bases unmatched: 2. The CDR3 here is CASSGLAGTNEQFF. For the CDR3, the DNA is TGTGCCAGCAGTGGACTAGCGGGAACCAATGAGCAGTTCTTC.

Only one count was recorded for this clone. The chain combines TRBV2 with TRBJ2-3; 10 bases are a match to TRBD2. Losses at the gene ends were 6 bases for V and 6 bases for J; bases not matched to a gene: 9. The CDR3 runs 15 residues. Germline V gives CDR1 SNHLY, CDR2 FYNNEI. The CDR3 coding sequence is TGTGCCAGCAGGGTTAGCGGGAGGTCCGGGGATACGCAGTATTTT. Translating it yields CASRVSGRSGDTQYF.

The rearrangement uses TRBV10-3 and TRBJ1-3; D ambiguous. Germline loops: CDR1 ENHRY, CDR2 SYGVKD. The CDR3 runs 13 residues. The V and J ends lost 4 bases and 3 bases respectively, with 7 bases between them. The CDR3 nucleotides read TGTGCCATCAGTGGAGGTGATGGAAACACCATATATTTT. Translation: CAISGGDGNTIYF.

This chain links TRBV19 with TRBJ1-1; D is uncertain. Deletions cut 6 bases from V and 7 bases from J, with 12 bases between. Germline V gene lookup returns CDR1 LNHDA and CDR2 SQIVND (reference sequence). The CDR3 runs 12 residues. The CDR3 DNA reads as TGTGCCAGTAGATCCAATCCGGGTGAAGCTTTCTTT. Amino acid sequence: CASRSNPGEAFF.

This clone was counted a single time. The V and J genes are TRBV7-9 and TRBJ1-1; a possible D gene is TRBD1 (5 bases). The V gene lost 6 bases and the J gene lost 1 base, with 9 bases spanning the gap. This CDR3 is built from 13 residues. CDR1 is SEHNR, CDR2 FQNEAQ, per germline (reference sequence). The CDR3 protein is CASRQTANTEAFF. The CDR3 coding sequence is TGTGCCAGCAGACAGACAGCGAACACTGAAGCTTTCTTT.

CDR3: CASSYPDGYTF. The DNA for the CDR3 is TGTGCCAGCAGTTACCCCGATGGCTACACCTTC. V and J are TRBV6-5 and TRBJ1-2; D not certain. The CDR3 consists of 11 residues. Germline V gives CDR1 MNHEY, CDR2 SVGAGI. V was trimmed by 2 bases and J by 6 bases, leaving 4 bases between them.

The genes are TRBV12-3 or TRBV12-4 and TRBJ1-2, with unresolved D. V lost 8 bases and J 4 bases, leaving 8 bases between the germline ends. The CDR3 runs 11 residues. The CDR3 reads CASFGFYGYTF. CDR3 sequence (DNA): TGTGCCAGCTTCGGGTTCTATGGCTACACCTTC.

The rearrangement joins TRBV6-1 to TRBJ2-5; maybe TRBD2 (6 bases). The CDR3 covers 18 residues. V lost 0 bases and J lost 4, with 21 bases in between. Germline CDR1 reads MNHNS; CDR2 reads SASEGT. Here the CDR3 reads CASSEARGLAVEGETQYF. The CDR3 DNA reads TGTGCCAGCAGTGAAGCGCGGGGATTAGCAGTGGAGGGAGAGACCCAGTACTTC.

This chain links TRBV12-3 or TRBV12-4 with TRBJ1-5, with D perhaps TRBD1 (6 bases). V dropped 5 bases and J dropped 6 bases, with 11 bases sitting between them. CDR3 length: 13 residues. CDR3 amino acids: CASSLRTVQPQHF. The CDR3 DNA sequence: TGTGCCAGCAGTCTCCGGACAGTTCAGCCCCAGCATTTT.

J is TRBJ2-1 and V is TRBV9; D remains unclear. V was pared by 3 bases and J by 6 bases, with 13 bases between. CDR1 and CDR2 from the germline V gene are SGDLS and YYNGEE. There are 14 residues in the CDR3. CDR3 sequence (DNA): TGTGCCAGCAGCGCCCAAATAGAAAGCAATGAGCAGTTCTTC. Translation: CASSAQIESNEQFF. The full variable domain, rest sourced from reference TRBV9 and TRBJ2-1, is DSGVTQTPKHLITATGQRVTLRCSPRSGDLSVYWYQQSLDQGLQFLIQYYNGEERAKGNILERFSAQQFPDLHSELNLSSLELGDSALYFCASSAQIESNEQFFGPGTRLTVL.

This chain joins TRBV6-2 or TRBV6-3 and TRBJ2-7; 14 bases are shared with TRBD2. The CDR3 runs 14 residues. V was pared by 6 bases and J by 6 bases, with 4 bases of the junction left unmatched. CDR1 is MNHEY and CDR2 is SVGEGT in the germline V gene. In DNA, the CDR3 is TGTGCCAGCAGCGGACTAGCGGGAGGCCCCGAGCAGTACTTC. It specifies CASSGLAGGPEQYF.

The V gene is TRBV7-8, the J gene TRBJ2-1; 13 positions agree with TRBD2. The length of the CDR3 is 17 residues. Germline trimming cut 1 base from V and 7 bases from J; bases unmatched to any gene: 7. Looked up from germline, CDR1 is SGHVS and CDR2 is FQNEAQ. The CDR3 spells CASSLGIGTSGTNEQFF. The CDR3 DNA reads TGTGCCAGCAGCTTAGGCATAGGGACTAGCGGGACTAATGAGCAGTTCTTC.

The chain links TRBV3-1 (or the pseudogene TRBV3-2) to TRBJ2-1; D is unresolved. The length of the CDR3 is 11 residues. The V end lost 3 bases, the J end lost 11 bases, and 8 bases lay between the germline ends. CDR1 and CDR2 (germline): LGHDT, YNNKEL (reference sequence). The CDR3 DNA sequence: TGTGCCAGCAGCCAGGGCCCAAAGCAGTTCTTC. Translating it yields CASSQGPKQFF.

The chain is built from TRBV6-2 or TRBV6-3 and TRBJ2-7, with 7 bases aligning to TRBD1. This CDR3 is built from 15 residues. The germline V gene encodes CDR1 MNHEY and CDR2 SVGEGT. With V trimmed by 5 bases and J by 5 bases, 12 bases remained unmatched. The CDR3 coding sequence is TGTGCCAGCAGTATGATGAGGGTCAGGGGGAACGAGCAGTACTTC. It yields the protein CASSMMRVRGNEQYF.